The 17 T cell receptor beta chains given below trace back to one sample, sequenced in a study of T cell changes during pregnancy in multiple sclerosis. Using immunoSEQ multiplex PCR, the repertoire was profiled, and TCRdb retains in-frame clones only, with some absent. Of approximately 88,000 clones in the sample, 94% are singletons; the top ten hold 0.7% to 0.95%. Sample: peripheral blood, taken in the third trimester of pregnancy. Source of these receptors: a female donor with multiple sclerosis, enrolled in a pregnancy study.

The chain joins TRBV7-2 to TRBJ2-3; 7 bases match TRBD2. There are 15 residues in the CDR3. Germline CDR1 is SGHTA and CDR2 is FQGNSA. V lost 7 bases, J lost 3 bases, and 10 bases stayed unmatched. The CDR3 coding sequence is TGTGCCAGCAACACCTACGGGAGGTCAACAGATACGCAGTATTTT. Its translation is CASNTYGRSTDTQYF. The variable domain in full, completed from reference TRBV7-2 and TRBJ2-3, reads GAGVSQSPSNKVTEKGKDVELRCDPISGHTALYWYRQSLGQGLEFLIYFQGNSAPDKSGLPSDRFSAERTGGSVSTLTIQRTQQEDSAVYLCASNTYGRSTDTQYFGPGTRLTVL.

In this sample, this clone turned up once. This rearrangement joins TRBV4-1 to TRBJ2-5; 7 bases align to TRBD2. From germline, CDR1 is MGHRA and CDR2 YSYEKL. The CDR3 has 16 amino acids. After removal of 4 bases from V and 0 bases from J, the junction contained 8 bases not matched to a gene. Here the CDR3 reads CASSRASGTYQETQYF. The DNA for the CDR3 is TGCGCCAGCAGCCGCGCTAGCGGAACGTACCAAGAGACCCAGTACTTC.

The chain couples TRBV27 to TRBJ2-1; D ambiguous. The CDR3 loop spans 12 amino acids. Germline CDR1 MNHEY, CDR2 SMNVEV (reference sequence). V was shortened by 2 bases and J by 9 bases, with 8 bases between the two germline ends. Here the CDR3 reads CASSLGACEQFF. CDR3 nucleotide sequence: TGTGCCAGCAGTTTAGGTGCGTGTGAGCAGTTCTTC.

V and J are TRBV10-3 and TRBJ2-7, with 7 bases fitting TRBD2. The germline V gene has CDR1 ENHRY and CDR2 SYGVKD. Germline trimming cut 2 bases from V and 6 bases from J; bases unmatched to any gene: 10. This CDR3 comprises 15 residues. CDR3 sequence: CAISETAGALGEQYF. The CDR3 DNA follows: TGTGCCATCAGTGAGACGGCGGGAGCCCTGGGCGAGCAGTACTTC.

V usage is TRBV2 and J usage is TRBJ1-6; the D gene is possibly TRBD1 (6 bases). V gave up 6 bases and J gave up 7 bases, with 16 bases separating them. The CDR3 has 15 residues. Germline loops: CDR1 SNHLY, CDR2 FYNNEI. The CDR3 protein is CASSLAAGGNSPLHF. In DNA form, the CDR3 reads TGTGCCAGCAGCCTCGCGGCGGGGGGCAATTCACCCCTCCACTTT.

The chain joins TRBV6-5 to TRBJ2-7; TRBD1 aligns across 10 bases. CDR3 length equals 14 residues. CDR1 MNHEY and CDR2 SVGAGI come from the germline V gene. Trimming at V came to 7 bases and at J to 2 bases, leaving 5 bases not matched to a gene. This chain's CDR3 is CASTGQGGTYEQYF. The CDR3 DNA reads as TGTGCCAGCACCGGACAGGGGGGGACCTACGAGCAGTACTTC.

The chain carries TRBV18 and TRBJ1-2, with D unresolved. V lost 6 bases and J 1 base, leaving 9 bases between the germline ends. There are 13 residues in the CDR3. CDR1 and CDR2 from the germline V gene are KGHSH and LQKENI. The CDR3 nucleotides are TGTGCCAGCTCCCCAACGGGTAACTATGGCTACACCTTC. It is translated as CASSPTGNYGYTF.

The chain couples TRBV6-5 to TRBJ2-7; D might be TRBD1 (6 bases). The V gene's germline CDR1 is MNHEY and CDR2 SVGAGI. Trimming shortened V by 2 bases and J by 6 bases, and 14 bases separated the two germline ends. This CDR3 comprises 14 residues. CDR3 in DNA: TGTGCCAGCAGTTACGGCAGGGGCCCCCTCGAGCAGTACTTC. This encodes CASSYGRGPLEQYF.

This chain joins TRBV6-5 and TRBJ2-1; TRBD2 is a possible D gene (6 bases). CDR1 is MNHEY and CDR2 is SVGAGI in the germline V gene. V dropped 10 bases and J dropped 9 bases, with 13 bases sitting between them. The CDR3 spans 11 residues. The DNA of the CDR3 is TGTGCCACCGGTGCGGGAACTGAGCAGTTCTTC. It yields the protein CATGAGTEQFF.

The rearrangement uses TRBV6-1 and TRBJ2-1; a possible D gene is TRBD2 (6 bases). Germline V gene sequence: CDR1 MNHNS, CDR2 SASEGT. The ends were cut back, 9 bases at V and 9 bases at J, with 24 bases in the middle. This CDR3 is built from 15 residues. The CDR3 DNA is TGTGCCAGTTTCGAAAGGCTAGCGAAGGGTAGTGAGCAGTTCTTC. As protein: CASFERLAKGSEQFF.

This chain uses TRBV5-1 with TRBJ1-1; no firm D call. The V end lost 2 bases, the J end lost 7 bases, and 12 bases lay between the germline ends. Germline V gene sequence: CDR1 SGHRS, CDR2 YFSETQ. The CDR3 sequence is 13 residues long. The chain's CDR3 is CASSFAGGLEAFF. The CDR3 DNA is TGCGCCAGCAGCTTCGCAGGAGGCCTTGAAGCTTTCTTT.

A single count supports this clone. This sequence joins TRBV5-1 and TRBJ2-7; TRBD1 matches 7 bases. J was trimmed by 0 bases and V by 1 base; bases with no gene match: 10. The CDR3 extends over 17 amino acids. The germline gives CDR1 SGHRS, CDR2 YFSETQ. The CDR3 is CASSLFGTDLSSYEQYF. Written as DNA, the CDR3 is TGCGCCAGCAGCTTGTTCGGGACAGATCTTAGCTCCTACGAGCAGTACTTC.

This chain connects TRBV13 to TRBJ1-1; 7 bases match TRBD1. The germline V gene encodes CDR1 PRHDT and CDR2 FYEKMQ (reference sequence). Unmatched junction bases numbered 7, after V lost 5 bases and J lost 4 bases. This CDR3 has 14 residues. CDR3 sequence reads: CASSGDSEGTEAFF. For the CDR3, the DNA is TGTGCCAGCAGCGGGGACAGCGAGGGCACTGAAGCTTTCTTT. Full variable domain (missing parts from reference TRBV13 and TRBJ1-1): AAGVIQSPRHLIKEKRETATLKCYPIPRHDTVYWYQQGPGQDPQFLISFYEKMQSDKGSIPDRFSAQQFSDYHSELNMSSLELGDSALYFCASSGDSEGTEAFFGQGTRLTVV.

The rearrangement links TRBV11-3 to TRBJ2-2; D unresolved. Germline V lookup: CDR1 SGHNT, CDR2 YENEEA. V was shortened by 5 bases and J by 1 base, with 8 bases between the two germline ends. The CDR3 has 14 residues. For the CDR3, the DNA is TGTGCCAGCAGCCGCAGGATGAACACCGGGGAGCTGTTTTTT. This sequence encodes CASSRRMNTGELFF.

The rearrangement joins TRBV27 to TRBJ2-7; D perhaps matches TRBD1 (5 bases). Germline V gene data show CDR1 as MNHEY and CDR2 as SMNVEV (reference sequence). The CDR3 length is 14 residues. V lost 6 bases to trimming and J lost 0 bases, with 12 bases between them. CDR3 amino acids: CASSRQYDSYEQYF. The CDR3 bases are TGTGCCAGCAGCCGACAGTACGACTCCTACGAGCAGTACTTC.

The DNA of the CDR3 is TGCGCCAGCAGCTTGGAACTAGCGGAAGAGACCCAGTACTTC. Encoded protein: CASSLELAEETQYF. V gene TRBV5-1 combines with J gene TRBJ2-5, with 8 nucleotides matching TRBD2. Germline CDR1 reads SGHRS; CDR2 reads YFSETQ. V lost 0 bases and J lost 3; bases outside the gene matches: 1. This CDR3 has 14 residues. The full variable domain, completed using reference TRBV5-1 and TRBJ2-5, is KAGVTQTPRYLIKTRGQQVTLSCSPISGHRSVSWYQQTPGQGLQFLFEYFSETQRNKGNFPGRFSGRQFSNSRSEMNVSTLELGDSALYLCASSLELAEETQYFGPGTRLLVL.

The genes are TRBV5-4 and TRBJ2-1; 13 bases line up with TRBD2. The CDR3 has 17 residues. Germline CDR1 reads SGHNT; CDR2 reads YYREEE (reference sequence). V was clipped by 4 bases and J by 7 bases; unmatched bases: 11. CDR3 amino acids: CASSDRTSGSKLNEQFF. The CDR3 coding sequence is TGTGCCAGCAGCGATCGGACTAGCGGGAGTAAGCTGAATGAGCAGTTCTTC. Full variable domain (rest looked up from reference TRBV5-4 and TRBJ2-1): ETGVTQSPTHLIKTRGQQVTLRCSSQSGHNTVSWYQQALGQGPQFIFQYYREEENGRGNFPPRFSGLQFPNYSSELNVNALELDDSALYLCASSDRTSGSKLNEQFFGPGTRLTVL.